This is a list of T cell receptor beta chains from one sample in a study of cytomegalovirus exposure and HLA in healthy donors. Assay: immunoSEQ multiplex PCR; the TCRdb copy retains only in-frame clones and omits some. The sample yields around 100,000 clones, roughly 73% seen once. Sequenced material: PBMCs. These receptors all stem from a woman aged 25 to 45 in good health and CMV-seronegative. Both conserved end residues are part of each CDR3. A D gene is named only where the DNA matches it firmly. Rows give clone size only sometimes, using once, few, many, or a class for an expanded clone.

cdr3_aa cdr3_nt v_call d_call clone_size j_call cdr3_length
CASSLAISRGYGYTF TGTGCCAGCAGCTTAGCGATCAGTAGGGGCTATGGCTACACCTTC TRBV7-8 . . TRBJ1-2 15
CASSKQGAQEKLFF TGTGCCAGCAGCAAACAGGGGGCGCAGGAAAAACTGTTTTTT TRBV7-9 TRBD1 . TRBJ1-4 14
CASSLSGTYEQYF TGTGCCAGCAGCTTATCAGGAACCTACGAGCAGTACTTC TRBV7-9 . . TRBJ2-7 13
CASSLTFRTGTLYEQYF TGTGCCAGCAGCTTAACGTTCAGGACAGGGACCCTCTACGAGCAGTACTTC TRBV7-2 TRBD1 . TRBJ2-7 17
CASSFSADGYTF TGTGCCAGCAGCTTTTCAGCGGATGGCTACACCTTC TRBV7-9 . . TRBJ1-2 12
CASWARRNTEAFF TGTGCCAGCTGGGCCCGACGGAACACTGAAGCTTTCTTT TRBV6-6 . . TRBJ1-1 13
CASSHQRSGGADGELFF TGTGCCAGCAGCCACCAACGAAGCGGGGGGGCTGACGGGGAGCTGTTTTTT TRBV4-2 TRBD2 . TRBJ2-2 17
CASSYREIVTGELFF TGCGCCAGCAGCTACAGGGAAATTGTGACCGGGGAGCTGTTTTTT TRBV5-1 . few TRBJ2-2 15
CSVEMGTGDRTFF TGCAGCGTTGAAATGGGGACTGGGGACAGGACTTTCTTT TRBV29-1 TRBD1 . TRBJ1-1 13
CASSSPGQGSYGYTF TGTGCCAGCAGTTCTCCGGGACAGGGGAGCTATGGCTACACCTTC TRBV6-5 TRBD1 . TRBJ1-2 15
CASSADRRLQPQHF TGTGCCAGCAGCGCTGACAGGAGGCTCCAGCCCCAGCATTTT TRBV9 . . TRBJ1-5 14
CASSRANTEAFF TGTGCCAGCAGTCGAGCCAACACTGAAGCTTTCTTT TRBV27 . once TRBJ1-1 12
CASSLSQGASGTEAFF TGTGCCAGCAGCTTGTCCCAGGGGGCGAGCGGCACTGAAGCTTTCTTT TRBV5-6 TRBD1 . TRBJ1-1 16
CASSDGTISFSGNTIYF TGTGCCAGCAGTGATGGGACAATATCCTTCTCTGGAAACACCATATATTTT TRBV7-8 . few TRBJ1-3 17
CSVVGRARDTEAFF TGCAGCGTTGTCGGCAGGGCAAGGGACACTGAAGCTTTCTTT TRBV29-1 . . TRBJ1-1 14
CASSQGTWNYEQYF TGCGCCAGCAGCCAGGGGACATGGAATTACGAGCAGTACTTC TRBV4-1 . . TRBJ2-7 14
CASSGGLRDYGYTF TGTGCCAGCAGCGGGGGACTGCGGGACTATGGCTACACCTTC TRBV5-8 . . TRBJ1-2 14